This T cell receptor (beta chain) was found in a study of T cells after yellow fever vaccination. In the study overall: SMART-Seq v4 Ultra Low Input prepared the low-cell-number fractions.

Study conclusions and caveats: Contaminants from the bulk population, in the form of abundant clonotypes, could be found in FACS-sorted repertoires. Clones from primary vaccination mostly reappeared after the booster (96% CD4, approximately 86% CD8). Although the secondary response was weaker, it peaked faster, at day 5 versus 15.

V shed 3 bases and J shed 3 bases, with 6 bases lying between them. Germline V gene sequence: CDR1 LNHDA, CDR2 SQIVND (reference sequence). CDR3 length equals 12 residues. TCRdb independently ran MiXCR on the 5' RACE reads; one entry per CDR3 protein. The table shows around 590,000 distinct CDR3 sequences, with more than 9% occurring only once. As concerns this clonotype: Its specificity is unknown.

The rearrangement joins TRBV19 to TRBJ2-7; D remains ambiguous. The material was PBMCs, obtained on the day of the yellow fever booster vaccination. The receptor comes from a man aged 25-40 years who received the YFV17D yellow fever vaccine. CDR3: CASSIVVYEQYF. The CDR3 DNA sequence: TGTGCCAGTAGTATTGTTGTCTACGAGCAGTACTTC.